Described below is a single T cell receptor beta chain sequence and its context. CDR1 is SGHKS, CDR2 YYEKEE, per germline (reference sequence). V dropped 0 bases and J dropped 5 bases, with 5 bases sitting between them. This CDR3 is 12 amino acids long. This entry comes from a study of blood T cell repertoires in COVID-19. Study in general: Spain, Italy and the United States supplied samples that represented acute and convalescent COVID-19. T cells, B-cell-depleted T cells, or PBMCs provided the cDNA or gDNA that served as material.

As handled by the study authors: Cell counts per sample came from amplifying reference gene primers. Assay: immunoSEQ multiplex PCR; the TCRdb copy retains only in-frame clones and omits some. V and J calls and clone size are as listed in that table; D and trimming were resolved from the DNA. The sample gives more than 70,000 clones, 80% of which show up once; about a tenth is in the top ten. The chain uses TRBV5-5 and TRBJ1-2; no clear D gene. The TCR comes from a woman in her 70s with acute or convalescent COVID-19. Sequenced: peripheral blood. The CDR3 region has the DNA TGTGCCAGCAGCTTGGTTAGTTATGGCTACACCTTC. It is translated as CASSLVSYGYTF.